A selection of T cell receptor beta chains follows, all from one sample in a study of T cells in localized non-small cell lung cancer. Clones were sequenced by immunoSEQ multiplex PCR, and TCRdb holds only the in-frame ones, with some missing. The data show approximately 54,000 clones, with around 83% seen just once and just under 20% held by the top ten. Sequenced here: peripheral blood, sampled before any cancer treatment. These receptors all stem from a female donor over 55 with stage II squamous cell lung carcinoma. The CDR3 runs from the conserved cysteine through the conserved F or W. Fields, in order: J gene, V gene, CDR3 protein.

j_call: TRBJ1-1; v_call: TRBV30; cdr3_aa: CAWSTHSPREAFF
j_call: TRBJ2-5; v_call: TRBV5-1; cdr3_aa: CASSAGQGILQETQYF
j_call: TRBJ1-5; v_call: TRBV19; cdr3_aa: CASRITATGVSNQPQHF
j_call: TRBJ2-5; v_call: TRBV5-1; cdr3_aa: CASSLAGGGETQYF
j_call: TRBJ1-5; v_call: TRBV14; cdr3_aa: CASSPGFHTLGPQHF
j_call: TRBJ2-3; v_call: TRBV4-1; cdr3_aa: CASSPPGTSGESDTQYF
j_call: TRBJ2-2; v_call: TRBV25-1; cdr3_aa: CASSPRAGELFF
j_call: TRBJ2-7; v_call: TRBV6-6; cdr3_aa: CASSPLGHYEQYF
j_call: TRBJ1-5; v_call: TRBV27; cdr3_aa: CASGARTGGNQPQHF
j_call: TRBJ2-6; v_call: TRBV9; cdr3_aa: CASSANPSQVAGANVLTF
j_call: TRBJ2-2; v_call: TRBV7-2; cdr3_aa: CASSPEPLAGELFF
j_call: TRBJ2-1; v_call: TRBV5-1; cdr3_aa: CASSSSGYNEQFF
j_call: TRBJ1-1; v_call: TRBV2; cdr3_aa: CASGRTGGNTEAFF
j_call: TRBJ2-3; v_call: TRBV5-4; cdr3_aa: CASSSTFSTDTQYF
j_call: TRBJ2-3; v_call: TRBV7-2; cdr3_aa: CASSLDNGGTDTQYF
j_call: TRBJ1-3; v_call: TRBV2; cdr3_aa: CAREGESGNTIYF
j_call: TRBJ1-6; v_call: TRBV10-3; cdr3_aa: CAISESGGNSPLHF
j_call: TRBJ2-3; v_call: TRBV2; cdr3_aa: CASLPLRGQGFTDTQYF
j_call: TRBJ2-3; v_call: TRBV7-9; cdr3_aa: CASTPGATHDTQYF
j_call: TRBJ1-2; v_call: TRBV29-1; cdr3_aa: CSVTGTVLPYTF
j_call: TRBJ2-2; v_call: TRBV5-4; cdr3_aa: CASSLGGSNTGELFF
j_call: TRBJ1-2; v_call: TRBV6-5; cdr3_aa: CASSYRGQGGYTF
j_call: TRBJ2-3; v_call: TRBV7-2; cdr3_aa: CASSLASGGMSTDTQYF
j_call: TRBJ2-3; v_call: TRBV5-1; cdr3_aa: CASSRTSGTQGDTQYF
j_call: TRBJ2-1; v_call: TRBV5-1; cdr3_aa: CASSWRAGGDEQFF
j_call: TRBJ1-2; v_call: TRBV28; cdr3_aa: CASSLYWGALANYGYTF
j_call: TRBJ1-1; v_call: TRBV20-1; cdr3_aa: CSAPRRVEAFF
j_call: TRBJ1-1; v_call: TRBV19; cdr3_aa: CASRSKGRIRILNTEAFF
j_call: TRBJ2-3; v_call: TRBV5-1; cdr3_aa: CASSPGLGTDTQYF
j_call: TRBJ2-1; v_call: TRBV7-2; cdr3_aa: CASSLGASGGDGEQFF
j_call: TRBJ2-1; v_call: TRBV2; cdr3_aa: CASSPGQGRNEQFF
j_call: TRBJ1-1; v_call: TRBV27; cdr3_aa: CASSLFAGQGAITEAFF
j_call: TRBJ2-4; v_call: TRBV7-8; cdr3_aa: CASSSGLEQYF
j_call: TRBJ2-6; v_call: TRBV7-2; cdr3_aa: CASSTQGTGANVLTF
j_call: TRBJ2-7; v_call: TRBV27; cdr3_aa: CASSFPGGRKYF
j_call: TRBJ1-2; v_call: TRBV6-6; cdr3_aa: CASRTDRVGGYTF
j_call: TRBJ1-1; v_call: TRBV15; cdr3_aa: CATVPGRMNTEAFF
j_call: TRBJ2-1; v_call: TRBV19; cdr3_aa: CASSITSGAIGEQFF
j_call: TRBJ1-2; v_call: TRBV28; cdr3_aa: CASSTGVKGYTF
j_call: TRBJ2-3; v_call: TRBV7-2; cdr3_aa: CASSLGVAGSSTDTQYF
j_call: TRBJ2-7; v_call: TRBV4-3; cdr3_aa: CASSQLSDSRTYEQYF
j_call: TRBJ1-6; v_call: TRBV19; cdr3_aa: CASSIRWDRFYNSPLHF
j_call: TRBJ1-5; v_call: TRBV30; cdr3_aa: CALQGAGEQPQHF
j_call: TRBJ2-1; v_call: TRBV25-1; cdr3_aa: CASTRGRGDNEQFF
j_call: TRBJ1-1; v_call: TRBV7-2; cdr3_aa: CASSRQANTEAFF
j_call: TRBJ2-7; v_call: TRBV5-4; cdr3_aa: CASSSWDRWPGEQYF
j_call: TRBJ1-6; v_call: TRBV7-8; cdr3_aa: CASSGTGERNSPLHF
j_call: TRBJ1-4; v_call: TRBV7-8; cdr3_aa: CASSLRSTNEKLFF
j_call: TRBJ2-7; v_call: TRBV27; cdr3_aa: CASSPQGYEQYF
j_call: TRBJ1-2; v_call: TRBV6-1; cdr3_aa: CASSEVGFRDTRRDGYTF
j_call: TRBJ2-7; v_call: TRBV6-5; cdr3_aa: CASSYWEGRGDEQYF
j_call: TRBJ2-2; v_call: TRBV7-2; cdr3_aa: CASSLQGTNTGELFF
j_call: TRBJ1-6; v_call: TRBV5-1; cdr3_aa: CASSLNTGSSYNSPLHF
j_call: TRBJ2-7; v_call: TRBV29-1; cdr3_aa: CSVEGGQFTSYEQYF
j_call: TRBJ2-1; v_call: TRBV19; cdr3_aa: CASSDLAGGGVNEQFF
j_call: TRBJ1-2; v_call: TRBV7-6; cdr3_aa: CASSLAGASGYTF
j_call: TRBJ2-7; v_call: TRBV5-1; cdr3_aa: CASSLGTSGGASYEQYF
j_call: TRBJ1-4; v_call: TRBV5-1; cdr3_aa: CASSPGTGPTNEKLFF
j_call: TRBJ1-4; v_call: TRBV30; cdr3_aa: CASYRGNEKLFF
j_call: TRBJ2-1; v_call: TRBV19; cdr3_aa: CASSLSGGAYNEQFF